Listed below are T cell receptor beta chains from one sample, sequenced in a study of radiation and T cells in renal cell carcinoma. Data came from immunoSEQ multiplex PCR; TCRdb stores just in-frame clones and leaves some out. The table lists some 150,000 clones, roughly 87% of them singletons. The sample was blood, taken from a patient whose treatment included radiotherapy and nephrectomy. These receptors were obtained from a woman in her 50s with renal cell carcinoma. The CDR3 runs from the conserved cysteine through the conserved F or W. The D gene is left open where the match is weak. Clone size is given for some rows only: seen once, a few or many times, or a class if the clone is expanded.

size	J	V	D	DNA	CDR3
-	TRBJ2-2	TRBV7-7	-	TGTGCTAGCAGCTCGGAAGCGCGTGGGACCGGGGAGCTGTTTTTT	CASSSEARGTGELFF
-	TRBJ1-6	TRBV11-2	-	TGTGCCAGCAGCTCCTCAGGGAGTTCACCCCTCCACTTT	CASSSSGSSPLHF
-	TRBJ1-1	TRBV19	-	TGTGCCAGTAGTACCGCGGTTCAGGTTACTGAAGCTTTCTTT	CASSTAVQVTEAFF
-	TRBJ1-2	TRBV25-1	-	TGTGCCAGCAGCTTAGGGTTTGGCTACACCTTC	CASSLGFGYTF
-	TRBJ1-2	TRBV6-5	-	TGTGCCAGCAGTTACGCTTACCAGGCCCGTGGCTACACCTTC	CASSYAYQARGYTF
-	TRBJ1-2	TRBV7-9	-	TGTGCCAGCAGCCTTACGGCAGCCCGCTATGGCTACACCTTC	CASSLTAARYGYTF
-	TRBJ1-3	TRBV6-1	-	TGTGCCAGCAGTGAAATGTCAGCCTCTGGAAACACCATATATTTT	CASSEMSASGNTIYF
-	TRBJ2-1	TRBV9	-	TGTGCCAGCAGCGTATCACCTCAGGGGCCACCCTACAATGAGCAGTTCTTC	CASSVSPQGPPYNEQFF
-	TRBJ1-4	TRBV5-6	-	TGTGCCAGCAGCTTAGTAGGGCAGGGGACGGGAAAACTGTTTTTT	CASSLVGQGTGKLFF
once	TRBJ2-1	TRBV5-1	-	TGCGCCAGCAGCTTGCTCCCAGCGGAGTCCTACAATGAGCAGTTCTTC	CASSLLPAESYNEQFF
-	TRBJ2-5	TRBV4-3	-	TGCGCCAGCTCTAGAGATAGGATGGAGACCCAGTACTTC	CASSRDRMETQYF
-	TRBJ1-1	TRBV23-1	-	TGCGCCAGCAGTCAATGGGGAGGGAGGAAGTGGGACACTGAAGCTTTCTTT	CASSQWGGRKWDTEAFF
-	TRBJ2-1	TRBV2	-	TGTGCCAGCAGTGTCCTCAGTAGCTCCTACAATGAGCAGTTCTTC	CASSVLSSSYNEQFF
-	TRBJ1-6	TRBV25-1	-	TGTGCCAGCAGTTTCTCCGCGACTAATTCACCCCTCCACTTT	CASSFSATNSPLHF
-	TRBJ2-3	TRBV7-9	-	TGTGCCAGCAGCTGGAGGGGGCTCACAGATACGCAGTATTTT	CASSWRGLTDTQYF
-	TRBJ2-7	TRBV29-1	-	TGCAGCACAGGATTTGGGGCCGAGCAGTACTTC	CSTGFGAEQYF
-	TRBJ1-2	TRBV14	-	TGTGCCAGCAGCCAAAGGGACGGATACTATGGCTACACCTTC	CASSQRDGYYGYTF
once	TRBJ1-5	TRBV6-5	TRBD1	TGTGCCAGCAGTCACTCCAGGGGGCGAGTGGATCAGCCCCAGCATTTT	CASSHSRGRVDQPQHF
few	TRBJ1-1	TRBV4-2	TRBD1	TGTGCCAGCAGCCAAGGGGACAGCAGGAACACTGAAGCTTTCTTT	CASSQGDSRNTEAFF
-	TRBJ2-3	TRBV9	-	TGTGCCAGCAGCGAGGGCCGTATGTTAGATACGCAGTATTTT	CASSEGRMLDTQYF
-	TRBJ2-5	TRBV6-6	-	TGTGCCAGCAGTTACGGCAGTGGGGAAGAGACCCAGTACTTC	CASSYGSGEETQYF
-	TRBJ2-2	TRBV7-7	-	TGTGCTAGCAGCCCTTCAATTTACCGGGACAAGAACACCGGGGAGCTGTTTTTT	CASSPSIYRDKNTGELFF
-	TRBJ1-2	TRBV27	-	TGTGCCAGCAGTACGATGGGGGAAGGCTACACCTTC	CASSTMGEGYTF
-	TRBJ1-4	TRBV5-1	-	TGCGCCAGCAGTTCCTCGGCAGCGACTAATGAAAAACTGTTTTTT	CASSSSAATNEKLFF
-	TRBJ1-3	TRBV7-9	-	TGTGCCAGCAGTTTCGGCTCCGGAAACACCATATATTTT	CASSFGSGNTIYF
-	TRBJ2-3	TRBV4-3	TRBD1	TGCGCCAGCAGCCAAGAGGCCCCGTCGACAGGGGGGACAGATACGCAGTATTTT	CASSQEAPSTGGTDTQYF
once	TRBJ1-6	TRBV2	-	TGTGCCAGCAAATTGGCCTCCTATAATTCACCCCTCCACTTT	CASKLASYNSPLHF
-	TRBJ1-4	TRBV28	-	TGTGCCAGCAGCGGGACGGACTTTACAACTAATGAAAAACTGTTTTTT	CASSGTDFTTNEKLFF
-	TRBJ2-6	TRBV19	-	TGTGCCTCTCGTAGGTCTGGGGCCAACGTCCTGACTTTC	CASRRSGANVLTF
-	TRBJ2-7	TRBV29-1	-	TGCAGCGTTAGGACATCCGTCACCTACGAGCAGTACTTC	CSVRTSVTYEQYF
-	TRBJ1-5	TRBV19	TRBD1	TGTGCCAGTAGTGTAAACAGGGGGGAGGGCAATCAGCCCCAGCATTTT	CASSVNRGEGNQPQHF
once	TRBJ2-7	TRBV5-4	TRBD1	TGTGCCAGCAGCTTGGACAGGGGCCCATCCTACGAGCAGTACTTC	CASSLDRGPSYEQYF
-	TRBJ2-7	TRBV5-1	-	TGCGCCAGCAGGGAAGGCGGAGGGGGGTACTCCTACGAGCAGTACTTC	CASREGGGGYSYEQYF
-	TRBJ2-2	TRBV5-1	-	TGCGCCAGCAGCTTGGAGGGTATTGGCGGGGAGCTGTTTTTT	CASSLEGIGGELFF
-	TRBJ2-7	TRBV19	TRBD2	TGTGCCACCTCGACGCGGGGGGGCCGGTCCTACGAGCAGTACTTC	CATSTRGGRSYEQYF
-	TRBJ2-6	TRBV6-1	-	TGTGCCAGCAGTGAAAACCCAGCTTCTGGGGCCAACGTCCTGACTTTC	CASSENPASGANVLTF
-	TRBJ2-3	TRBV18	-	TGTGCCAGCTCACCGGGGGCTACAGATACGCAGTATTTT	CASSPGATDTQYF